Below are 27 T cell receptor beta chains sequenced from a single sample in a study of CD4 and CD8 cells across lung adenocarcinoma regions. Each CDR3 protein gets one entry after TCRdb re-called the PCR reads with MiXCR. The sample records 16,000 or so distinct CDR3 sequences, around 56% being singletons. Sequences were obtained from CD8+ T cells from the center of a lung tumor. The receptors were gathered from a female donor with lung adenocarcinoma. The CD4 and CD8 labels of this study may be unreliable.

The chain uses TRBV27 and TRBJ2-4; either TRBD1 or TRBD2 may supply D (5 bases each). The germline V and J ends were trimmed by 4 bases and 13 bases, with 23 bases remaining between them. The CDR3 is 15 amino acids. Germline V gene sequence: CDR1 MNHEY, CDR2 SMNVEV (reference sequence). Written as DNA, the CDR3 is TGTGCCAGCAGTTCGGGGCTAAGAGGCAAAAATATGCAGTACTTC. Amino acids: CASSSGLRGKNMQYF.

The chain recombines TRBV6-2 or TRBV6-3 with TRBJ2-1, with D possibly TRBD2 on 5 matching bases. The J call is doubtful: the DNA matches TRBJ2-7 better. CDR1 and CDR2 from the germline V gene are MNHEY and SVGEGT. The CDR3 is 14 residues long. The CDR3 DNA reads TGTGCCAGCAGTTACCTGAGGGAGACGGGCGAGCAGTACTTC. Translating it yields CASSYLRETGEQYF.

This rearrangement joins TRBV6-1 to TRBJ2-2; 10 bases line up with TRBD1. This CDR3 region has 15 residues. J lost 5 bases, V lost 5 bases, and 5 bases had no gene match. The germline V gene has CDR1 MNHNS and CDR2 SASEGT. CDR3 sequence (DNA): TGTGCCAGCAGTAGACAGGGGGCCAGGACCGGGGAGCTGTTTTTT. Protein product: CASSRQGARTGELFF.

The chain links TRBV4-2 to TRBJ2-1, with 10 bases that match TRBD2. The germline V gene encodes CDR1 LGHNA and CDR2 YNFKEQ. CDR3 length: 15 amino acids. Losses at the gene ends were 3 bases for V and 2 bases for J; bases not matched to a gene: 1. The CDR3 sequence is CASSQLAGAYNEQFF. The DNA for the CDR3 is TGTGCCAGCAGCCAGCTAGCGGGAGCCTACAATGAGCAGTTCTTC.

About this clonotype itself: Mismatch with germline at one junction end may stem from a read error. This chain joins TRBV27 and TRBJ2-4; tentatively, D is TRBD1 (5 bases). CDR3 size: 15 residues. The germline gives CDR1 MNHEY, CDR2 SMNVEV (reference sequence). CDR3 loop: CASSSGRCAKNTQYF. Here the CDR3 DNA reads TGTGCCAGCAGTTCAGGGCGGTGCGCCAAAAATACGCAGTACTTT.

With regard to this clonotype: One end of the junction fails to match germline, which may point to a read error. The chain is built from TRBV6-1 and TRBJ2-6, with D perhaps matching TRBD1 or TRBD2 (5 bases each). Germline V gene sequence: CDR1 MNHNS, CDR2 SASEGT. CDR3 length: 17 amino acids. This CDR3 is CASSEAHGGRGQETQYF. As DNA, the CDR3 is TGTGCCAGCAGTGAGGCCCATGGGGGACGGGGCCAAGAGACCCAGTATTTC.

The CDR3 is CASRRAQRYEKLFF. DNA for the CDR3: TGTGCCAGCAGACGGGCCCAGAGGTATGAAAAACTGTTTTTT. The V and J genes are TRBV12-3 or TRBV12-4 and TRBJ1-4; no definite D call. The CDR3 extends over 14 amino acids. V was shortened by 6 bases and J by 6 bases, with 14 bases between the two germline ends.

This clonotype was counted at least ten times. The chain has TRBV6-1 and TRBJ1-6, with D unresolved. CDR1 and CDR2 from the germline V gene are MNHNS and SASEGT. This CDR3 has 14 amino acids. Trimming pared 2 bases from V and 7 bases from J, leaving 9 bases between. The CDR3 DNA is TGTGCCAGCAGTGAATGGGTGGGGAATTCACCCCTCCACTTT. Encoded protein: CASSEWVGNSPLHF.

Concerning this clonotype: This may be a read error, as it is one base from a much larger clone. The V gene is TRBV5-1, the J gene TRBJ2-1; 8 positions match TRBD2. The tail of the sequence fits TRBJ2-7 better, so the J call may be wrong. The germline CDR1 and CDR2 sequences are SGHRS and YFSETQ. The CDR3 extends over 14 amino acids. The CDR3 loop reads CPSSPRVSGEEQYF. CDR3 sequence (DNA): TGCCCCAGCAGCCCACGGGTTAGCGGGGAAGAGCAGTACTTC.

This sequence joins TRBV6-1 and TRBJ1-1; D ambiguous. Germline lookup yields CDR1 MNHNS and CDR2 SASEGT. Trimming left V 6 bases short and J 5 bases short, with 16 bases between. The CDR3 extends over 14 amino acids. The CDR3 sequence: CASRKMGGKTEAFF. The CDR3 nucleotides are TGTGCCAGCAGAAAAATGGGAGGGAAGACTGAAGCTTTCTTT.

This clonotype was seen only once. The chain joins TRBV11-2 to TRBJ2-1, with D unclear. Deletions cut 5 bases from V and 2 bases from J, with 7 bases between. Germline CDR1 SGHAT, CDR2 FQNNGV. The CDR3 consists of 13 residues. The CDR3 is CASSVRAYNEQFF. For the CDR3, the DNA is TGTGCCAGCAGCGTTAGGGCCTACAATGAGCAGTTCTTC.

This clonotype occurred a few times. The V call is TRBV11-2, the J call TRBJ2-1; 11 nucleotides agree with TRBD2. Germline trimming cut 5 bases from V and 10 bases from J; bases unmatched to any gene: 13. The germline gives CDR1 SGHAT, CDR2 FQNNGV. This CDR3 comprises 16 residues. The CDR3 loop reads CASSPKSSGRAREQFF. CDR3 sequence (DNA): TGTGCCAGCAGCCCTAAGAGTAGCGGGAGGGCCCGCGAGCAGTTCTTC.

This chain links TRBV4-2 with TRBJ2-5; perhaps TRBD2 as D (6 bases). The J call may be faulty, since TRBJ2-7 better matches the DNA end. This CDR3 spans 14 amino acids. Germline loops: CDR1 LGHNA, CDR2 YNFKEQ. The CDR3 sequence: CASSQGLEGYEQYF. In DNA form, the CDR3 reads TGTGCCAGCAGCCAAGGACTAGAGGGGTACGAGCAGTACTTC.

The rearrangement uses TRBV6-1 and TRBJ2-5, with 8 nucleotides matching TRBD2. This CDR3 is 14 amino acids long. Trimming cost V 6 bases and J 13 bases; bases outside gene matches: 16. The V gene's germline CDR1 is MNHNS and CDR2 SASEGT. CDR3 residues: CASSQRAGVVGRYF. CDR3 coding DNA: TGTGCCAGCAGCCAGAGAGCGGGAGTCGTGGGTCGGTACTTC.

This chain joins TRBV27 and TRBJ1-2, with D maybe TRBD1 (5 bases). The CDR3 is 13 residues long. CDR1 and CDR2 (germline): MNHEY, SMNVEV (reference sequence). The V end was cut by 4 bases, the J end by 4 bases, with 10 bases between. The CDR3 reads CASSWGAGYGYTF. CDR3 sequence (DNA): TGTGCCAGCAGTTGGGGCGCCGGCTATGGCTACACCTTC.

By its share, this clonotype is medium-sized. The rearrangement uses TRBV10-1 and TRBJ2-1, with D possibly TRBD2 on 6 matching bases. Looked up from germline, CDR1 is WNHNN and CDR2 is SYGVQD (reference sequence). V shed 0 bases and J shed 11 bases, with 14 bases lying between them. The CDR3 runs 14 residues. DNA for the CDR3: TGCGCCAGCAGTGAGTCCTTGGGGACTTCTAAGCAGTTCTTC. Protein sequence: CASSESLGTSKQFF.

This clonotype was seen repeatedly, ten times or more. The junction does not match germline at one end; this may be a read error. This chain uses TRBV7-7 with TRBJ2-1; TRBD2 aligns across 9 bases. CDR1 is SSHAT and CDR2 is FNYEAQ in the germline V gene (reference sequence). The CDR3 totals 15 residues. CDR3 sequence: CASSSSGGPANEQFF. In DNA, the CDR3 is TGTGCTAGCAGCTCAAGCGGGGGGCCCGCCAATGAGCAGTTCTTC.

There are many counts of this clonotype. The rearrangement links TRBV6-1 to TRBJ1-1, with D tentatively TRBD1 (5 bases). CDR3 size: 15 residues. Looked up from germline, CDR1 is MNHNS and CDR2 is SASEGT. V was cut by 2 bases and J by 0 bases, with 10 bases left in between. CDR3 nucleotide sequence: TGTGCCAGCAGTGAATTGGGGACTATGAACACTGAAGCTTTCTTT. It codes for CASSELGTMNTEAFF.

This clonotype was counted only a few times. The V and J genes are TRBV24-1 and TRBJ2-2; D ambiguous. V was shortened by 4 bases and J by 0 bases, with 14 bases between the two germline ends. The CDR3 runs 17 residues. CDR1 and CDR2 from the germline V gene are KGHDR and SFDVKD. This chain's CDR3 is CATSEQRNPPNTGELFF. Written as DNA, the CDR3 is TGTGCCACCAGTGAACAAAGGAACCCCCCGAACACCGGGGAGCTGTTTTTT.

This clonotype was detected a few times. The V gene is TRBV9, the J gene TRBJ2-5; a weak D match, TRBD2 (5 bases). Germline V gene data show CDR1 as SGDLS and CDR2 as YYNGEE. V dropped 4 bases and J dropped 5 bases, with 12 bases sitting between them. The CDR3 is 13 amino acids. The CDR3 spells CASSPPSMETQYF. The CDR3 DNA reads TGTGCCAGCAGCCCACCTAGCATGGAGACCCAGTACTTC.

Points on this clonotype: Compared with germline, one end of the junction differs, possibly owing to a read error. The rearrangement joins TRBV6-1 to TRBJ2-3; TRBD1 might be the D (6 bases). The V gene's germline CDR1 is MNHNS and CDR2 SASEGT. This CDR3 has 14 residues. The CDR3 is CAGSGGLDKDTQYF. Here the CDR3 DNA reads TGTGCGGGCAGTGGGGGCCTCGACAAAGATACCCAGTACTTT.

This clonotype has a handful of counts. The V gene is TRBV5-1, the J gene TRBJ2-3, with a possible D match to TRBD2 (6 bases). V lost 0 bases and J 0 bases, leaving 11 bases between the germline ends. The CDR3 sequence is 16 residues long. Germline V CDR1 and CDR2: SGHRS, YFSETQ. The CDR3 DNA sequence: TGCGCCAGCAGCTTGGTTGCGGGGTACAGCACAGATACGCAGTATTTT. Residues: CASSLVAGYSTDTQYF.

DNA for the CDR3: TGTGCCAGCAGTTACTTCTCAGGACAGGGTTACACCGGGGAGCAGTATTTT. It is translated as CASSYFSGQGYTGEQYF. This chain joins TRBV6-5 and TRBJ2-2; TRBD1 matches at 8 bases. The DNA matches TRBJ2-3 better at its end, which makes the J call doubtful. CDR3 length: 17 residues. The germline V gene has CDR1 MNHEY and CDR2 SVGAGI.

The chain combines TRBV27 with TRBJ2-1, with TRBD2 matching over 7 bases. The ends lost 4 bases at V and 9 bases at J; junction bases unmatched: 9. The CDR3 has 14 residues. Per germline, CDR1 MNHEY and CDR2 SMNVEV (reference sequence). The CDR3 reads CASSWTLAKGEQFF. In DNA, the CDR3 is TGTGCCAGCAGTTGGACACTAGCGAAAGGTGAGCAGTTCTTC.

V gene TRBV6-1 combines with J gene TRBJ2-2; no reliable D call. TRBJ2-3 explains the end of the DNA better; the J call may be wrong. Germline values: CDR1 MNHNS, CDR2 SASEGT. This CDR3 has 14 residues. The CDR3 is CASSQAVNTEEQYF. The CDR3 DNA follows: TGTGCCAGCAGCCAGGCTGTGAACACAGAGGAGCAGTATTTT.

This clonotype rates as medium-sized. The chain has TRBV10-2 and TRBJ2-1; D possibly corresponds to TRBD1 (6 bases). Between the trimmed V and J ends, which lost 6 bases and 1 base, there was a span of 16 bases. The CDR3 has 16 amino acids. Germline CDR1 is WSHSY and CDR2 is SAAADI. CDR3 DNA: TGCGCCAGCAGCCACGGGGCAGGGGTGTCCTACAATGAGCAGTTCTTC. Protein product: CASSHGAGVSYNEQFF.

The chain has TRBV6-4 and TRBJ2-5; D perhaps matches TRBD1 (5 bases). The CDR3 is 15 amino acids. Germline V gives CDR1 MRHNA, CDR2 SNTAGT. With 9 bases removed from V and 11 bases from J, the gap between germline ends came to 28 bases. The CDR3 DNA sequence: TGTGCCAGGGCCCGCTGGGGCAGTGACCAAGATACGCAGTACTTC. Translated, it gives CARARWGSDQDTQYF.